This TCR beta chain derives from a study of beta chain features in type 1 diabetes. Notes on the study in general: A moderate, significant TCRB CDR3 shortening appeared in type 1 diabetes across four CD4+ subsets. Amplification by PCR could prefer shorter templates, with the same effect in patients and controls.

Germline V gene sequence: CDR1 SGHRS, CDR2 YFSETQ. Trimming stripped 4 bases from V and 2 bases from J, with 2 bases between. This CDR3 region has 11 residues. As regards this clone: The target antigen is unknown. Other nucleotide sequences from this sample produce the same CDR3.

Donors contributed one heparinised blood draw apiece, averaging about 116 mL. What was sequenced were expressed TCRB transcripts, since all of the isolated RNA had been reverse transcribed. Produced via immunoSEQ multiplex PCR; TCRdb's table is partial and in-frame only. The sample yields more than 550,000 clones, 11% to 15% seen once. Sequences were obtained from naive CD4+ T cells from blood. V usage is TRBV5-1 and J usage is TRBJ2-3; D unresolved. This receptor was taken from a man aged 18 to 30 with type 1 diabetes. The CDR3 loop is CASSLTDTQYF. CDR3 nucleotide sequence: TGCGCCAGCAGCCTCACAGATACGCAGTATTTT.